The 19 T cell receptor beta chains presented below share a single source sample, sequenced in a study of T cell responses to AZD1222 COVID-19 vaccine. Data came from immunoSEQ multiplex PCR; TCRdb stores just in-frame clones and leaves some out. The data show 150,000 to 190,000 clones, 75% to 90% seen once. The specimen comprised peripheral blood, sampled after recovery from COVID-19. These receptors originate from an adult who had recovered from COVID-19.

This clone has more than one count but fewer than ten. The gene calls are TRBV5-1 and TRBJ1-2; D gene ambiguous. With 3 bases removed from V and 6 bases from J, the gap between germline ends came to 9 bases. Germline V lookup: CDR1 SGHRS, CDR2 YFSETQ. This CDR3 region has 12 residues. As DNA, the CDR3 is TGCGCCAGCAGCTCCCAAAGGGATGGCTACACCTTC. The encoded protein is CASSSQRDGYTF.

The chain employs TRBV9 and TRBJ1-2; a possible D gene is TRBD1 (6 bases). The CDR3 runs 14 residues. Germline assignment: CDR1 SGDLS and CDR2 YYNGEE. Trimming left V 3 bases short and J 3 bases short, with 12 bases between. The CDR3, as DNA: TGTGCCAGCAGCGCCCAGGGGCTGGACTATGGCTACACCTTC. It codes for CASSAQGLDYGYTF.

The chain has TRBV2 and TRBJ2-5; D remains unclear. The germline V gene has CDR1 SNHLY and CDR2 FYNNEI. The CDR3 loop spans 13 amino acids. V shed 7 bases and J shed 1 base, with 10 bases lying between them. For the CDR3, the DNA is TGTGCCAGCATGCAGCAGAGCCAAGAGACCCAGTACTTC. Its translation is CASMQQSQETQYF.

The gene calls are TRBV6-4 and TRBJ2-2; a weak D match, TRBD2 (5 bases). There are 13 residues in the CDR3. Germline V CDR1 and CDR2: MRHNA, SNTAGT. V was shortened by 2 bases and J by 4 bases, with 5 bases between the two germline ends. The CDR3 sequence is CASSDTSTGELFF. The CDR3 DNA sequence: TGTGCCAGCAGTGACACTAGCACCGGGGAGCTGTTTTTT.

This chain connects TRBV5-1 to TRBJ2-3, with D perhaps TRBD2 (6 bases). In germline, CDR1 is SGHRS, CDR2 YFSETQ. Deletions cut 0 bases from V and 1 base from J, with 9 bases between. The CDR3 runs 15 residues. CDR3 DNA: TGCGCCAGCAGCTTGGGCCCTAGCGGCACAGATACGCAGTATTTT. Translation gives CASSLGPSGTDTQYF.

V usage is TRBV28 and J usage is TRBJ2-7; D not resolved. Germline values: CDR1 MDHEN, CDR2 SYDVKM. The V and J ends lost 2 bases and 0 bases respectively, with 11 bases between them. The CDR3 consists of 15 residues. In DNA, the CDR3 is TGTGCCAGCAGTTTAGGGTTTGGCGACTCCTACGAGCAGTACTTC. This codes for CASSLGFGDSYEQYF.

The table lists this clone with a count of one. The chain has TRBV7-8 and TRBJ1-2, with D perhaps matching TRBD1 (5 bases). Trimming shortened V by 5 bases and J by 2 bases, and 15 bases separated the two germline ends. The CDR3 totals 15 residues. Per germline, CDR1 SGHVS and CDR2 FQNEAQ. The CDR3: CASSHRDDGNYGYTF. The DNA for the CDR3 is TGTGCCAGCAGCCACCGGGACGATGGGAACTATGGCTACACCTTC.

The chain is built from TRBV25-1 and TRBJ1-2; TRBD1 matches at 7 bases. Germline loops: CDR1 MGHDK, CDR2 SYGVNS. The CDR3 is 11 residues long. J was trimmed by 7 bases and V by 7 bases; bases with no gene match: 3. CDR3 coding DNA: TGTGCCAGCACGTACAGGGGTGGCTACACCTTC. Its protein product is CASTYRGGYTF.

This sequence joins TRBV27 and TRBJ1-1; 10 nucleotides agree with TRBD1. The CDR3 covers 17 residues. From germline, CDR1 is MNHEY and CDR2 SMNVEV (reference sequence). With V trimmed by 8 bases and J by 4 bases, 16 bases remained unmatched. The CDR3 here is CASPHRDRGPKGTEAFF. The CDR3, as DNA: TGTGCCAGCCCCCACCGAGACAGGGGGCCGAAGGGCACTGAAGCTTTCTTT.

This clone was counted a few times. V gene TRBV28 combines with J gene TRBJ2-3; D unresolved. Germline CDR1 and CDR2: MDHEN and SYDVKM. Trimming removed 6 bases at V and 6 bases at J, with 7 bases between. The length of the CDR3 is 11 residues. CDR3 protein: CASRSADTQYF. In DNA form, the CDR3 reads TGTGCCAGCAGGTCGGCTGATACGCAGTATTTT.

The chain has TRBV6-1 and TRBJ2-7; D uncertain. V shed 2 bases and J shed 9 bases, with 11 bases lying between them. The CDR3 has 12 amino acids. Looked up from germline, CDR1 is MNHNS and CDR2 is SASEGT. DNA of the CDR3: TGTGCCAGCAGTGAATCTTGGGAACGGCAGTACTTC. It specifies CASSESWERQYF.

The chain carries TRBV11-2 and TRBJ2-2; 8 bases align to TRBD2. This CDR3 is built from 13 residues. Losses at the gene ends were 5 bases for V and 7 bases for J; bases not matched to a gene: 3. CDR1 and CDR2 (germline): SGHAT, FQNNGV. The CDR3 sequence: CASSASGSGELFF. CDR3 in DNA: TGTGCCAGCAGCGCGAGCGGGAGCGGGGAGCTGTTTTTT.

The V gene is TRBV10-2, the J gene TRBJ1-5; D is possibly TRBD1 (6 bases). CDR3 length: 14 amino acids. The V and J ends lost 8 bases and 3 bases respectively, with 14 bases between them. Germline V gene lookup returns CDR1 WSHSY and CDR2 SAAADI. CDR3 sequence reads: CASGRTDHNQPQHF. CDR3 nucleotides: TGCGCCAGCGGGAGGACAGACCACAATCAGCCCCAGCATTTT.

The chain joins TRBV2 to TRBJ2-3, with D maybe TRBD2 (5 bases). V was clipped by 7 bases and J by 9 bases, with 11 bases between them. Germline values: CDR1 SNHLY, CDR2 FYNNEI. This CDR3 contains 11 residues. In nucleotides, the CDR3 is TGTGCCAGCAAAAGTGGAGGAACGCAGTATTTT. Protein sequence: CASKSGGTQYF.

This sequence joins TRBV18 and TRBJ1-1; D is perhaps TRBD1 (6 bases). V shed 1 base and J shed 3 bases, with 18 bases lying between them. Germline values: CDR1 KGHSH, CDR2 LQKENI. This CDR3 comprises 17 residues. The chain's CDR3 is CASSPLPMTGLDTEAFF. The CDR3 DNA is TGTGCCAGCTCACCACTCCCAATGACAGGTTTAGACACTGAAGCTTTCTTT.

The V call is TRBV2, the J call TRBJ2-5, with D perhaps TRBD2 (8 bases). V gave up 7 bases and J gave up 2 bases, with 20 bases separating them. CDR1 and CDR2 from the germline V gene are SNHLY and FYNNEI. This CDR3 spans 16 amino acids. The CDR3 reads CASIRGGGGNQETQYF. The DNA for the CDR3 is TGTGCCAGCATCCGAGGGGGCGGGGGGAATCAAGAGACCCAGTACTTC. Based on the CDR3 plus reference TRBV2 and TRBJ2-5, the full variable domain is EPEVTQTPSHQVTQMGQEVILRCVPISNHLYFYWYRQILGQKVEFLVSFYNNEISEKSEIFDDQFSVERPDGSNFTLKIRSTKLEDSAMYFCASIRGGGGNQETQYFGPGTRLLVL.

The CDR3 DNA sequence: TGTGCCAGCAGTGAATGGGCGAATAGAGACAATGAGCAGTTCTTC. Residues: CASSEWANRDNEQFF. The chain couples TRBV2 to TRBJ2-1, with no clear D. The CDR3 has 15 amino acids. The V end was cut by 2 bases, the J end by 5 bases, with 13 bases between. The germline V gene encodes CDR1 SNHLY and CDR2 FYNNEI.

The chain recombines TRBV7-2 with TRBJ2-7, with 7 positions matching TRBD1. CDR1 SGHTA and CDR2 FQGNSA come from the germline V gene. After removal of 2 bases from V and 4 bases from J, the junction contained 5 bases not matched to a gene. CDR3 length: 14 amino acids. The CDR3 region is CASSLRQGYYEQYF. In DNA form, the CDR3 reads TGTGCCAGCAGCTTACGACAGGGATATTACGAGCAGTACTTC.

The chain carries TRBV28 and TRBJ1-3; D remains unclear. This CDR3 spans 17 amino acids. The V gene lost 4 bases and the J gene lost 0 bases, with 16 bases spanning the gap. Germline CDR1 and CDR2: MDHEN and SYDVKM. CDR3 sequence: CASSSPLIRGSGNTIYF. CDR3 nucleotide sequence: TGTGCCAGCAGTTCACCACTGATCCGCGGCTCTGGAAACACCATATATTTT.